Below, 6 T cell receptor beta chains from the same sample are listed, as sequenced in a study of shared clonotypes between healthy human individuals. TCRdb's copy holds only in-frame clones and misses some; the assay was immunoSEQ multiplex PCR. The profile shows roughly 2.5 million clones, over 85% of them singletons. The sample comprised naive CD4+ T cells sorted from blood. Subset described: CD45RA+ positively selected. These receptor sequences come from a man between 18 and 29 years old in good health.

The chain has TRBV27 and TRBJ2-2; 8 nucleotides align to TRBD1. V lost 4 bases, J lost 4 bases, and 5 bases stayed unmatched. CDR3 size: 15 residues. Germline lookup yields CDR1 MNHEY and CDR2 SMNVEV (reference sequence). Here the CDR3 reads CASSSGTGPTGELFF. CDR3 nucleotides: TGTGCCAGCAGTTCCGGGACAGGCCCCACCGGGGAGCTGTTTTTT.

V gene TRBV5-8 combines with J gene TRBJ2-7, with D perhaps assigned TRBD1 or TRBD2 (6 bases each). The CDR3 totals 17 residues. Germline V gene sequence: CDR1 SGHTS, CDR2 YDEGEE. Trimming cost V 2 bases and J 2 bases, with 20 bases left between them. CDR3 amino acids: CASSFPGRGQKTYEQYF. The CDR3 DNA reads TGTGCCAGCAGCTTTCCAGGACGGGGGCAGAAGACCTACGAGCAGTACTTC.

V usage is TRBV7-9 and J usage is TRBJ2-2; 8 bases align to TRBD1. The CDR3 spans 16 residues. V gave up 4 bases and J gave up 5 bases; unmatched junction bases: 9. CDR1 is SEHNR, CDR2 FQNEAQ, per germline (reference sequence). The CDR3 here is CASSSRTGSGTGELFF. The CDR3, as DNA: TGTGCCAGCAGCTCCCGGACAGGGTCGGGAACCGGGGAGCTGTTTTTT.

The chain has TRBV5-1 and TRBJ2-3; D uncertain. V dropped 1 base and J dropped 4 bases, with 19 bases sitting between them. CDR3 length equals 17 residues. Germline CDR1 reads SGHRS; CDR2 reads YFSETQ. The CDR3, as DNA: TGCGCCAGCAGCTTGAATTCGGTCCCCCGCGGCCCAGATACGCAGTATTTT. This codes for CASSLNSVPRGPDTQYF.

The gene calls are TRBV7-2 and TRBJ2-3; D remains ambiguous. Germline CDR1 SGHTA, CDR2 FQGNSA. Trimming removed 6 bases from V and 2 bases from J, with 9 bases in between. The CDR3 loop spans 13 amino acids. DNA of the CDR3: TGTGCCAGCAGAAATTATATCACAGATACGCAGTATTTT. Amino acids: CASRNYITDTQYF.

On this clone itself: The same CDR3 arises from other DNA sequences in this sample as well. This chain joins TRBV6-5 and TRBJ1-1, with no clear D. V lost 6 bases to trimming and J lost 4 bases, with 6 bases between them. This CDR3 is 11 amino acids long. CDR1 is MNHEY and CDR2 is SVGAGI in the germline V gene. Written as DNA, the CDR3 is TGTGCCAGCAGAAGAAGCACTGAAGCTTTCTTT. Encoded protein: CASRRSTEAFF.